A single sample is the source of the 26 T cell receptor beta chains below, sequenced in a study of beta chain features in type 1 diabetes. All of the isolated RNA was reverse transcribed, so expressed TCRB transcripts were sequenced. Sequenced by immunoSEQ multiplex PCR; TCRdb stores in-frame clones only, minus some. The data contain 350,000 to 450,000 clones, about 16% of them singletons. The specimen sequenced was naive CD4+ T cells from blood. The receptors here all came from a woman under 30 in good health.

This clone was seen a few times. This sequence joins TRBV2 and TRBJ1-5; D gene ambiguous. Germline lookup yields CDR1 SNHLY and CDR2 FYNNEI. V was shortened by 2 bases and J by 7 bases, with 12 bases between the two germline ends. This CDR3 spans 14 amino acids. CDR3 in DNA: TGTGCCAGCAGTGAAAACGGGTTGGCCCAGCCCCAGCATTTT. Amino acid sequence: CASSENGLAQPQHF.

This clone has only a few counts. The J gene is TRBJ2-7, the V gene TRBV18; unclear D gene. This CDR3 has 15 amino acids. V lost 6 bases, J lost 1 base, and 16 bases lay in between. Germline CDR1 reads KGHSH; CDR2 reads LQKENI. CDR3 sequence (DNA): TGTGCCAGCTCCCCCAGCTTGGCGGAATCCTACGAGCAGTACTTC. Translating it yields CASSPSLAESYEQYF.

The genes are TRBV9 and TRBJ2-7; 7 nucleotides match TRBD2. Germline values: CDR1 SGDLS, CDR2 YYNGEE. There are 16 residues in the CDR3. The ends lost 0 bases at V and 2 bases at J; junction bases unmatched: 8. In DNA form, the CDR3 reads TGTGCCAGCAGCGTAGCGGTTAGCGGGCGCGCCTACGAGCAGTACTTC. This gives the protein CASSVAVSGRAYEQYF. Drawing the rest from reference TRBV9 and TRBJ2-7, the complete variable domain is DSGVTQTPKHLITATGQRVTLRCSPRSGDLSVYWYQQSLDQGLQFLIQYYNGEERAKGNILERFSAQQFPDLHSELNLSSLELGDSALYFCASSVAVSGRAYEQYFGPGTRLTVT.

Only a few counts were recorded for this clone. The gene calls are TRBV30 and TRBJ2-7, with TRBD2 matching over 11 bases. The CDR3 spans 14 residues. The junction had 1 base not matched to a gene; V was cut back by 0 bases and J by 3 bases. Germline V gene sequence: CDR1 GTSNPN, CDR2 SVGIG (reference sequence). The CDR3 loop reads CAWSVGLAVYEQYF. The CDR3 bases are TGTGCCTGGAGTGTGGGACTAGCGGTCTACGAGCAGTACTTC.

There are a few counts of this clone. V is TRBV28 and J is TRBJ2-1, with D perhaps TRBD2 (5 bases). Between the trimmed V and J ends, which lost 2 bases and 5 bases, there was a span of 13 bases. CDR1 and CDR2 (germline): MDHEN, SYDVKM. The CDR3 consists of 15 residues. The CDR3 is CASSLLAPKNNEQFF. The CDR3 DNA follows: TGTGCCAGCAGTTTACTAGCTCCCAAGAACAATGAGCAGTTCTTC.

The chain joins TRBV7-2 to TRBJ1-1; D remains ambiguous. This CDR3 has 13 residues. Per germline, CDR1 SGHTA and CDR2 FQGNSA. Trimming removed 6 bases from V and 3 bases from J, with 11 bases in between. DNA for the CDR3: TGTGCCAGCAGGCTTCCGGGGTACACTGAAGCTTTCTTT. Its translation is CASRLPGYTEAFF.

This rearrangement joins TRBV2 to TRBJ1-1, with D possibly being TRBD1 (6 bases). The germline V gene encodes CDR1 SNHLY and CDR2 FYNNEI. This CDR3 contains 11 residues. V was pared by 11 bases and J by 8 bases, with 15 bases between. CDR3 DNA: TGTGCCGGAGGCTCGGACAGAGAAGCTTTCTTT. Encoded protein: CAGGSDREAFF.

This clone showed up just a few times. The rearrangement joins TRBV7-2 to TRBJ2-7, with 7 bases lining up with TRBD1. V shed 4 bases and J 2 bases; nucleotides not matched to a gene: 11. The CDR3 loop spans 16 amino acids. Germline V gene data show CDR1 as SGHTA and CDR2 as FQGNSA. The CDR3 is CASSSSGRGTTYEQYF. The CDR3, as DNA: TGTGCCAGCAGCTCCAGCGGCAGGGGGACCACCTACGAGCAGTACTTC.

The rearrangement uses TRBV5-1 and TRBJ2-5; TRBD1 is a possible D gene (6 bases). The CDR3 consists of 14 residues. Germline V gene data show CDR1 as SGHRS and CDR2 as YFSETQ. Trimming left V 7 bases short and J 5 bases short, with 18 bases between. In DNA, the CDR3 is TGCGCCAGCGAATTCGGGACAAGCCGTGAGACCCAGTACTTC. This sequence encodes CASEFGTSRETQYF.

The chain has TRBV29-1 and TRBJ2-5, with no clear D. The V gene lost 0 bases and the J gene lost 6 bases, with 14 bases spanning the gap. CDR1 and CDR2 (germline): SQVTM, ANQGSEA. The CDR3 runs 14 residues. CDR3 amino acids: CSVEDPVSLKTQYF. CDR3 DNA sequence: TGCAGCGTTGAAGATCCGGTTAGCTTGAAGACCCAGTACTTC.

The chain links TRBV11-2 to TRBJ2-7; a possible D gene is TRBD1 (5 bases). Germline V gives CDR1 SGHAT, CDR2 FQNNGV. Trimming shortened V by 1 base and J by 4 bases, and 14 bases separated the two germline ends. CDR3 size: 15 residues. Written as DNA, the CDR3 is TGTGCCAGCAGCTTAGGCGTCAGGGCCTTATACGAGCAGTACTTC. Its translation: CASSLGVRALYEQYF.

This clone was found a few times. This sequence joins TRBV30 and TRBJ1-5; no reliable D call. Trimming took 1 base from V and 3 from J, leaving 7 bases between them. CDR1 and CDR2 from the germline V gene are GTSNPN and SVGIG (reference sequence). The CDR3 is 13 residues long. CDR3 DNA: TGTGCCTGGAGTGAGAGCCTCAATCAGCCCCAGCATTTT. It encodes CAWSESLNQPQHF.

CDR3 in DNA: TGTGCCAGCAGCTCCTTCCTCGGCGAGCAGTACTTC. Encoded protein: CASSSFLGEQYF. The rearrangement links TRBV7-2 to TRBJ2-7; D not certain. V was shortened by 4 bases and J by 6 bases, with 10 bases between the two germline ends. The CDR3 has 12 residues. Germline values: CDR1 SGHTA, CDR2 FQGNSA.

This clone was counted a few times. V gene TRBV9 combines with J gene TRBJ2-3; tentatively, D is TRBD2 (5 bases). This CDR3 is built from 14 residues. V was cut by 0 bases and J by 1 base, with 6 bases left in between. Germline V CDR1 and CDR2: SGDLS, YYNGEE. CDR3 amino acids: CASSVASRTDTQYF. DNA of the CDR3: TGTGCCAGCAGCGTAGCTAGCCGCACAGATACGCAGTATTTT. Together with reference TRBV9 and TRBJ2-3, the CDR3 gives the full variable domain: DSGVTQTPKHLITATGQRVTLRCSPRSGDLSVYWYQQSLDQGLQFLIQYYNGEERAKGNILERFSAQQFPDLHSELNLSSLELGDSALYFCASSVASRTDTQYFGPGTRLTVL.

The table lists this clone with a few counts. The chain carries TRBV25-1 and TRBJ2-7; a possible D gene is TRBD1 (6 bases). The germline V and J ends were trimmed by 7 bases and 0 bases, with 19 bases remaining between them. This CDR3 is built from 16 residues. From germline, CDR1 is MGHDK and CDR2 SYGVNS. The CDR3 here is CASIPFPRDNSYEQYF. The DNA for the CDR3 is TGTGCCAGCATTCCCTTCCCCCGGGACAACTCCTACGAGCAGTACTTC.

The table lists this clone with a few counts. The V and J genes are TRBV30 and TRBJ2-1; 7 bases agree with TRBD1. Germline V gene lookup returns CDR1 GTSNPN and CDR2 SVGIG (reference sequence). The CDR3 contains 14 residues. Germline trimming cut 0 bases from V and 4 bases from J; bases unmatched to any gene: 3. CDR3 sequence (DNA): TGTGCCTGGAGTGTAGGACAGGCGTACAATGAGCAGTTCTTC. This codes for CAWSVGQAYNEQFF. Filled out from reference TRBV30 and TRBJ2-1, the complete variable domain reads SQTIHQWPATLVQPVGSPLSLECTVEGTSNPNLYWYRQAAGRGLQLLFYSVGIGQISSEVPQNLSASRPQDRQFILSSKKLLLSDSGFYLCAWSVGQAYNEQFFGPGTRLTVL.

This clone has more than one count but fewer than ten. The chain joins TRBV7-2 to TRBJ2-3, with 11 bases aligning to TRBD2. Trimming at V came to 0 bases and at J to 4 bases, leaving 9 bases not matched to a gene. The CDR3 loop spans 18 amino acids. Germline CDR1 is SGHTA and CDR2 is FQGNSA. The CDR3 DNA is TGTGCCAGCAGCTTAGCGCACCTAGCGGGAGGAGGGGCAGATACGCAGTATTTT. Its protein is CASSLAHLAGGGADTQYF.

This sequence joins TRBV20-1 and TRBJ1-2; TRBD1 aligns across 9 bases. Germline V gene data show CDR1 as DFQATT and CDR2 as SNEGSKA (reference sequence). V shed 8 bases, J shed 8 bases, and the junction held 6 bases outside the gene matches. This CDR3 spans 11 amino acids. CDR3 protein: CSTQGARGYTF. CDR3 bases: TGCAGTACACAGGGGGCGCGGGGCTACACCTTC.

This clone was picked up a small number of times. Other DNA sequences in the sample encode the same CDR3. The chain employs TRBV7-2 and TRBJ1-5; 7 bases map to TRBD1. This CDR3 is 13 amino acids long. V was pared by 5 bases and J by 4 bases, with 2 bases of the junction left unmatched. The germline V gene encodes CDR1 SGHTA and CDR2 FQGNSA. For the CDR3, the DNA is TGTGCCAGCAGCCTGACAGGGAATCAGCCCCAGCATTTT. It specifies CASSLTGNQPQHF.

The chain links TRBV28 to TRBJ2-7; 10 bases fit TRBD2. The trim removed 6 bases at V and 4 bases at J, leaving 9 bases unmatched. The germline V gene encodes CDR1 MDHEN and CDR2 SYDVKM. CDR3 length: 15 residues. DNA for the CDR3: TGTGCCAGCAGCTCCCCGGCTAGCGGGAGTTACGAGCAGTACTTC. Its protein is CASSSPASGSYEQYF.

This clone turned up a few times. The chain has TRBV28 and TRBJ2-3; TRBD1 might be the D (6 bases). Germline V lookup: CDR1 MDHEN, CDR2 SYDVKM. The CDR3 is 16 amino acids. V shed 8 bases and J shed 4 bases, with 22 bases lying between them. CDR3 residues: CASFRGGSVKPDTQYF. The CDR3 bases are TGTGCCAGCTTCAGGGGTGGCAGTGTGAAGCCAGATACGCAGTATTTT.

The gene calls are TRBV10-3 and TRBJ2-1, with D perhaps matching TRBD2 (6 bases). The length of the CDR3 is 14 residues. Trimming stripped 4 bases from V and 8 bases from J, with 15 bases between. In germline, CDR1 is ENHRY, CDR2 SYGVKD. The CDR3 loop is CAISARDSPDEQFF. As DNA, the CDR3 is TGTGCCATCAGTGCCCGGGACTCGCCCGATGAGCAGTTCTTC.

The chain joins TRBV4-2 to TRBJ2-6, with D hard to call. The ends were cut back, 0 bases at V and 0 bases at J, with 9 bases in the middle. The CDR3 runs 17 residues. Per germline, CDR1 LGHNA and CDR2 YNFKEQ. The CDR3 spells CASSQEPRFSGANVLTF. DNA for the CDR3: TGTGCCAGCAGCCAAGAACCTAGGTTCTCTGGGGCCAACGTCCTGACTTTC.

This clone was picked up a small number of times. The chain uses TRBV30 and TRBJ2-3; TRBD2 is a possible D gene (5 bases). Germline CDR1 and CDR2: GTSNPN and SVGIG (reference sequence). The CDR3 is made up of 15 amino acids. With 2 bases removed from V and 6 bases from J, the gap between germline ends came to 18 bases. The CDR3 here is CAWSPDHLREDTQYF. The CDR3 DNA reads TGTGCCTGGAGTCCGGACCATCTAAGGGAGGATACGCAGTATTTT.

This clone was observed a few times. The rearrangement uses TRBV7-9 and TRBJ1-2, with D perhaps matching TRBD1 (5 bases). This CDR3 is built from 13 residues. Per germline, CDR1 SEHNR and CDR2 FQNEAQ (reference sequence). Trimming shortened V by 5 bases and J by 4 bases, and 11 bases separated the two germline ends. The CDR3 sequence: CASSGRVGYGYTF. The CDR3 bases are TGTGCCAGCAGCGGCAGGGTGGGCTATGGCTACACCTTC. Looking up the rest from reference TRBV7-9 and TRBJ1-2 gives the full variable domain: DTGVSQNPRHKITKRGQNVTFRCDPISEHNRLYWYRQTLGQGPEFLTYFQNEAQLEKSRLLSDRFSAERPKGSFSTLEIQRTEQGDSAMYLCASSGRVGYGYTFGSGTRLTVV.

This clone appeared a few times. The CDR3 DNA reads as TGTGCCTCTGAGACGGGAGGAAACACCGGGGAGCTGTTTTTT. Protein sequence: CASETGGNTGELFF. The V and J genes are TRBV30 and TRBJ2-2; 7 bases match TRBD2. V trimming: 7 bases; J trimming: 2 bases; junction bases outside the gene matches: 7. The length of the CDR3 is 14 residues. CDR1 and CDR2 from the germline V gene are GTSNPN and SVGIG (reference sequence).